The clone carrying this TCR beta chain was counted only a few times. As yet, its antigen is unknown. These data belong to a study of Tregs in tolerant kidney transplant recipients. Libraries were prepared by immunoSEQ multiplex PCR; TCRdb keeps only in-frame clonotypes and omits some of them. The sample has approximately 90,000 clones; about 92% are singletons. Germline values: CDR1 SEHNR, CDR2 FQNEAQ (reference sequence). The V segment lost 4 bases and the J segment 7 bases; nucleotides outside the gene matches: 8. This CDR3 contains 15 residues. Whole-study results and caveats: Validation in larger populations is needed because few patients were studied. Expanding Tregs on activated donor B cells appeared to best identify donor-specific TCRbeta clones. No direct test of biological reproducibility was done here.

The sequence was obtained from a human donor in good health. Sequenced sample: CD8+ T cells from blood. The J gene is TRBJ1-5, the V gene TRBV7-9, with 9 nucleotides matching TRBD1. This chain's CDR3 is CASSWDRAVGQPQHF. DNA of the CDR3: TGTGCCAGCAGCTGGGACAGGGCCGTCGGGCAGCCCCAGCATTTT.